The rows below give T cell receptor beta chains drawn from one sample of a study of beta chain features in type 1 diabetes. Some clones are missing from TCRdb's copy, which holds only in-frame ones; the method was immunoSEQ multiplex PCR. The sample carries 250,000 or so clones, 27% recorded once. The source material was central memory CD4+ T cells from blood. The origin of the receptors is a man aged 30 to 45 in good health. Each CDR3 is given with its conserved first and last residue. A D gene is named only where the DNA matches it firmly. Where a row states a size, it is once, few, many or the class of an expanded clone; other rows omit it.

size,J,D,V,CDR3,DNA
few,TRBJ2-4,NA,TRBV6-1,CASSQGRGQRGKNIQYF,TGTGCCAGCAGTCAAGGGAGAGGGCAGAGAGGCAAAAACATTCAGTACTTC
NA,TRBJ2-1,TRBD2,TRBV29-1,CSVAEGRDNEQFF,TGCAGCGTGGCCGAAGGGAGGGACAATGAGCAGTTCTTC
NA,TRBJ1-2,NA,TRBV5-1,CASSLAAGPYGYTF,TGCGCCAGCAGCTTGGCCGCAGGACCATATGGCTACACCTTC
NA,TRBJ2-3,NA,TRBV5-4,CASSRPTREKTDTQYF,TGTGCCAGCAGTCGCCCGACTAGAGAAAAGACAGATACGCAGTATTTT
NA,TRBJ2-1,TRBD1,TRBV5-1,CASPGPRDRGNNEQFF,TGCGCCAGCCCAGGCCCCCGGGACAGGGGGAACAATGAGCAGTTCTTC
NA,TRBJ2-5,NA,TRBV30,CACYDRGGETQYF,TGTGCCTGCTATGATCGTGGGGGAGAGACCCAGTACTTC
NA,TRBJ2-7,NA,TRBV29-1,CSVAEGVRREQYF,TGCAGCGTTGCAGAGGGGGTCAGGCGCGAGCAGTACTTC
NA,TRBJ2-5,NA,TRBV18,CASSPSRTETQYF,TGTGCCAGCTCCCCAAGTCGAACGGAGACCCAGTACTTC
NA,TRBJ2-3,NA,TRBV7-8,CASSLQGVSTDTQYF,TGTGCCAGCAGCTTGCAGGGTGTCAGCACAGATACGCAGTATTTT
NA,TRBJ2-7,NA,TRBV14,CASSQDNLRDPYEQYF,TGTGCCAGCAGCCAAGACAACCTCCGGGACCCCTACGAGCAGTACTTC
NA,TRBJ2-5,NA,TRBV2,CASRPMGLLEETQYF,TGTGCCAGCAGACCGATGGGACTTTTAGAAGAGACCCAGTACTTC
many,TRBJ2-3,TRBD2,TRBV5-1,CASSATSGSSTDTQYF,TGCGCCAGCAGCGCCACTAGCGGGAGTAGCACAGATACGCAGTATTTT
NA,TRBJ2-3,NA,TRBV27,CASSPVRVLTDTQYF,TGTGCCAGCAGCCCCGTGCGAGTCCTCACAGATACGCAGTATTTT
NA,TRBJ1-2,TRBD1,TRBV14,CASSRGGFIGYGYTF,TGTGCCAGCAGCCGAGGGGGCTTCATTGGATATGGCTACACCTTC
NA,TRBJ1-1,NA,TRBV6-5,CASRGWRGTEAFF,TGTGCCAGCAGGGGATGGCGGGGGACTGAAGCTTTCTTT
few,TRBJ2-1,TRBD2,TRBV28,CASSFRDFDGRFDNEQFF,TGTGCCAGCAGTTTCAGGGACTTCGACGGGAGGTTCGACAATGAGCAGTTCTTC
few,TRBJ2-7,NA,TRBV2,CASSEELAVNSYEQYF,TGTGCCAGCAGTGAAGAGCTAGCTGTTAACTCCTACGAGCAGTACTTC
few,TRBJ1-5,TRBD1,TRBV29-1,CSVGDRGHQPQHF,TGCAGCGTGGGGGACAGGGGGCATCAGCCCCAGCATTTT